This T cell receptor beta chain originates from a study of blood T cell repertoires in COVID-19. V lost 0 bases to trimming and J lost 0 bases; unmatched junction nucleotides: 9. CDR1 is MNHEY, CDR2 SVGEGT, per germline. This CDR3 has 19 amino acids. The method was immunoSEQ multiplex PCR; TCRdb's version includes in-frame clones alone and lacks a portion of them. Of 150,000 or so clones listed, roughly three quarters were seen once; the top ten hold roughly 4.9%. The sequencing sample was made of peripheral blood. The sequence was collected from a woman between 70 and 85 years old with COVID-19, enrolled during active disease. The chain joins TRBV6-2 or TRBV6-3 to TRBJ1-4; TRBD1 agrees at 8 bases. CDR3 sequence: CASSYSGTGSIATNEKLFF. The CDR3, as DNA: TGTGCCAGCAGTTACTCCGGGACAGGATCGATAGCAACTAATGAAAAACTGTTTTTT.